This entry concerns a single TCR beta chain. Its specific antigen is unknown. Base qualities were left out, and no much larger clone turns up one base away. This sample was taken from a study of control samples from healthy donors and cancer patients (TCRdb year 2020). As encoded in the germline V gene, CDR1 is KGHSH while CDR2 is LQKENI. From the cysteine up to the phenylalanine, the CDR3 has a length of 16 residues. Of the read, only the CDR3 DNA is kept; its 48 bases are in frame from base 1. Trimming takes 8 bases off V and 4 bases off J; junction bases not matched to a gene: 13. Library creation used the immunoSEQ multiplex PCR assay. TCRdb mirrors the immuneACCESS table, restricted to in-frame sequences. Some clones are absent from its copies; in checked studies, under half trace to an unresolved V gene, and the reason for the others is unknown. This sample gives roughly 51,000 clones in total; approximately 89% of them show up just once. The ten top clones hold 1.5% to 2% of the sample.

The clonotype was recovered from a man aged 35 to 55 with colorectal cancer. The chain employs TRBV18 and TRBJ2-2; a stretch of 7 junction bases matches TRBD2. The sample comprised PBMCs. At the DNA level, the sequence is TGTGCCAGCACGAACGCCCAAGGGAGGGTCACCGGGGAGCTGTTTTTT. Protein translation: CASTNAQGRVTGELFF.